A selection of T cell receptor beta chains follows, all from one sample in a study of cytomegalovirus exposure and HLA in healthy donors. Libraries were prepared by immunoSEQ multiplex PCR; TCRdb keeps only in-frame clonotypes and omits some of them. The sample carries about 200,000 clones, approximately 80% recorded once. The sample consisted of PBMCs. Source of these receptors: a girl between 2 and 10 years old in good health and CMV-seronegative. Both conserved end residues are part of each CDR3. Each record gives: CDR3 length, J gene, V gene, clone size, D gene, CDR3 DNA, CDR3 protein. The D gene is left open where the match is weak. Not every row has a clone size; where given, it reads once, few, many or a size class.

length: 15
J: TRBJ2-1
V: TRBV7-9
size: -
D: TRBD2
DNA: TGTGCCAGCAGCGAAGGACTAGCGAACCCCCATGAGCAGTTCTTC
CDR3: CASSEGLANPHEQFF

length: 15
J: TRBJ2-7
V: TRBV6-1
size: -
D: TRBD1
DNA: TGTGCCAGCAGTGGGTTGGGGACAGGGGGCTACGAGCAGTACTTC
CDR3: CASSGLGTGGYEQYF

length: 13
J: TRBJ1-1
V: TRBV11-2
size: -
D: -
DNA: TGTGCCAGCAGCTTTATGACAGACACTGAAGCTTTCTTT
CDR3: CASSFMTDTEAFF

length: 13
J: TRBJ1-2
V: TRBV6-1
size: few
D: TRBD1
DNA: TGTGCCAGCAGACGGGACAGGGGCTATGGCTACACCTTC
CDR3: CASRRDRGYGYTF

length: 16
J: TRBJ1-2
V: TRBV5-6
size: -
D: -
DNA: TGTGCCAGCAGCCCTGACAGGCCCGGTTCGGGCTATGGCTACACCTTC
CDR3: CASSPDRPGSGYGYTF

length: 15
J: TRBJ2-2
V: TRBV29-1
size: -
D: TRBD2
DNA: TGCAGCGTTATAGAAAGCGGGGTAAACACCGGGGAGCTGCTTTTT
CDR3: CSVIESGVNTGELLF

length: 14
J: TRBJ2-7
V: TRBV6-1
size: -
D: -
DNA: TGTGCCAGCAGTGAAGCGGGACAACTCTACGAGCAGTACTTC
CDR3: CASSEAGQLYEQYF

length: 15
J: TRBJ2-3
V: TRBV30
size: once
D: TRBD2
DNA: TGTGCCTGGAATTTGGGACTAGGAGGGGCAGATACGCAGTATTTT
CDR3: CAWNLGLGGADTQYF

length: 14
J: TRBJ2-3
V: TRBV7-2
size: -
D: TRBD1
DNA: TGTGCCAGCAGCTTATCACAGGGGGCGGATACGCAGTATTTT
CDR3: CASSLSQGADTQYF

length: 16
J: TRBJ2-3
V: TRBV6-5
size: few
D: TRBD2
DNA: TGTGCCAGCAGTTATCGGGGGGAGGTAATGTCCTATACGCAGTATTTT
CDR3: CASSYRGEVMSYTQYF

length: 15
J: TRBJ2-1
V: TRBV6-7
size: -
D: TRBD2
DNA: TGTGCCAGCAGTTACCCGGGACTAGCGTGCGATGAGCAGTTCTTC
CDR3: CASSYPGLACDEQFF

length: 13
J: TRBJ2-7
V: TRBV10-2
size: once
D: -
DNA: TGCGCCAGCAGTGATGGTCGCTCCTACGAGCAGTACTTC
CDR3: CASSDGRSYEQYF

length: 12
J: TRBJ2-2
V: TRBV5-1
size: -
D: -
DNA: TGCGCCAGCAGCCTCGACTCTTGGGAGCTGTTTTTT
CDR3: CASSLDSWELFF

length: 15
J: TRBJ2-7
V: TRBV7-9
size: -
D: -
DNA: TGTGCCAGCAGCTTATGGTCAGGGGACTCCTACGAGCAGTACTTC
CDR3: CASSLWSGDSYEQYF

length: 16
J: TRBJ1-3
V: TRBV2
size: -
D: TRBD1
DNA: TGTGCCAGCAGTGTTTCCCCGGACAGGGGAGGAAACACCATATATTTT
CDR3: CASSVSPDRGGNTIYF

length: 14
J: TRBJ1-2
V: TRBV5-5
size: -
D: -
DNA: TGTGCCAGCAGCTTGCTCCAGGGGTACTATGGCTACACCTTC
CDR3: CASSLLQGYYGYTF

length: 15
J: TRBJ2-3
V: TRBV9
size: -
D: -
DNA: TGTGCCAGCAGCGTAGATGGGACTAGCACAGATACGCAGTATTTT
CDR3: CASSVDGTSTDTQYF

length: 14
J: TRBJ1-5
V: TRBV5-1
size: once
D: TRBD1
DNA: TGCGCCAGCAGCCCAGGACAGGCGGGACAGCCCCAGCATTTT
CDR3: CASSPGQAGQPQHF

length: 16
J: TRBJ2-7
V: TRBV6-6
size: -
D: TRBD1
DNA: TGTGCCAGCAGTTTATTTCAGGGACAGGTGCCCTACGAGCAGTACTTC
CDR3: CASSLFQGQVPYEQYF

length: 14
J: TRBJ1-4
V: TRBV5-1
size: -
D: -
DNA: TGCGCCAGCAGCTTGCTCTTCAGGGATGAAAAACTGTTTTTT
CDR3: CASSLLFRDEKLFF

length: 12
J: TRBJ2-7
V: TRBV6-1
size: -
D: -
DNA: TGTGCCAGCAGTCTTAGCTCCTACGAGCAGTACTTC
CDR3: CASSLSSYEQYF

length: 15
J: TRBJ1-5
V: TRBV5-6
size: -
D: TRBD1
DNA: TGTGCCAGCAGCTTGGGTGGGACAGTGAGCCAGCCCCAGCATTTT
CDR3: CASSLGGTVSQPQHF

length: 14
J: TRBJ2-2
V: TRBV9
size: once
D: TRBD1
DNA: TGTGCCAGCATGGGACAGGAGAGCACCGGGGAGCTGTTTTTT
CDR3: CASMGQESTGELFF

length: 16
J: TRBJ1-2
V: TRBV4-2
size: -
D: TRBD1
DNA: TGTGCCAGCAGCCAAGATTGGACAGGGGGCTACTATGGCTACACCTTC
CDR3: CASSQDWTGGYYGYTF

length: 14
J: TRBJ1-1
V: TRBV2
size: -
D: -
DNA: TGTGCCAGCAGTGAATCGGGACATCTAATGCGGGCTTTCTTT
CDR3: CASSESGHLMRAFF

length: 19
J: TRBJ2-1
V: TRBV5-6
size: -
D: -
DNA: TGTGCCAGCAGCTCCCCCGGGAGAGTGGACCATCCCTCCTACAATGAGCAGTTCTTC
CDR3: CASSSPGRVDHPSYNEQFF

length: 15
J: TRBJ2-1
V: TRBV4-1
size: -
D: -
DNA: TGCGCCAGCAGCCAAGAGGACGGACTCTACAATGAGCAGTTCTTC
CDR3: CASSQEDGLYNEQFF

length: 17
J: TRBJ1-1
V: TRBV10-1
size: few
D: -
DNA: TGCGCCAGCAGCCCCACCCGGGGGAATCCTCGTAACACTGAAGCTTTCTTT
CDR3: CASSPTRGNPRNTEAFF

length: 14
J: TRBJ2-5
V: TRBV7-2
size: -
D: -
DNA: TGTGCCAGCAGCTTAGAACGCAGCGCCGAGACCCAGTACTTC
CDR3: CASSLERSAETQYF